The clone carrying this T cell receptor (beta chain) was observed a handful of times. Its specificity is not known. A second PCR of about 7 to 11 cycles used a sample-barcoded 5' primer and a J-beta primer mix. A single record per CDR3 protein comes from TCRdb applying MiXCR to the 5' RACE reads. The sample records about 2 million distinct CDR3 sequences, roughly 49% being singletons. The junction had 14 bases not matched to a gene; V was cut back by 4 bases and J by 10 bases. This CDR3 comprises 14 residues. Per germline, CDR1 SGHKS and CDR2 YYEKEE (reference sequence). This specimen belongs to a study of blood T cells in healthy people across ages. Study-level points and caveats: Older age coincided with a roughly linear decline in TCR beta diversity per million T cells. Unknown donor CMV status possibly confounded expanded clonotype changes. Both higher diversity and more naive CD4+ cells marked long-lived donors when set against aged donors.

The genes are TRBV5-5 and TRBJ2-7; 7 nucleotides match TRBD1. Sequencing used blood. The TCR was taken from a woman aged 40 to 50 in good health. CDR3 coding DNA: TGTGCCAGCAGCCCCGCCGGGACAGCAACCACCCAGTACTTC. Translated: CASSPAGTATTQYF.